Here is one TCR beta chain with its context. What it binds is not known. When roughly eleven days of culture had elapsed, CD4+ T cells were isolated. According to PCR results, the person was infected with SARS-CoV-2 between March and December 2020. These data belong to a study of vaccination effects on CD4 cells after COVID-19. Study information: There were two convalescent patients who gave samples 16 days and one week before vaccination. In culture with approximately 10 IU/ml IL-2 and around 10 ug/ml peptides, PBMC were grown at 1.5 million to 2.5 million per well.

The ends were cut back, 1 base at V and 1 base at J, with 8 bases in the middle. The length of the CDR3 is 14 residues. Looked up from germline, CDR1 is SGHNT and CDR2 is YYREEE (reference sequence). Profiled with immunoSEQ multiplex PCR; TCRdb holds only in-frame clones, not every one. The sample has 50,000 to 75,000 clones; 72% are singletons. This receptor was obtained from a human donor who had a prior SARS-CoV-2 infection. V is TRBV5-4 and J is TRBJ2-5; D gene uncertain. Source: CD4+ T cells from PBMCs cultured without peptide, taken before COVID-19 vaccination. The CDR3 DNA sequence: TGTGCCAGCAGCTTGTCTCCAGGCCAAGAGACCCAGTACTTC. It encodes CASSLSPGQETQYF. Complete variable domain (other parts from reference TRBV5-4 and TRBJ2-5): ETGVTQSPTHLIKTRGQQVTLRCSSQSGHNTVSWYQQALGQGPQFIFQYYREEENGRGNFPPRFSGLQFPNYSSELNVNALELDDSALYLCASSLSPGQETQYFGPGTRLLVL.